This T cell receptor beta chain was sequenced during a study of T cell responses to AZD1222 COVID-19 vaccine (dated by TCRdb to the early 2020s). Study-wide context: TCR sequencing was performed for roughly 250 trial participants, of whom roughly 200 were given two doses of AZD1222 and some 26 were given two doses of MenACWY control vaccine. Trial participants were enrolled by age into subgroups of 18-55, 56-69 and 70-plus years, and about 150, 27 and 61 TCR-sequenced participants, respectively, were included in these subgroups. Study-wide findings and limitations: Reportedly, close to half of the unique spike-specific TCRs recognized epitopes lying outside the regions that are mutated in the B.1.351 and B.1.1.7 variants. Spike-specific TCR breadth and depth rose significantly after two AZD1222 doses compared with day 0 and with MenACWY recipients. In the small 56-69-year group, the increase in depth fell short of significance, most likely because of low power. Participants were mostly white British and included more females than males, and it was suggested by the authors that clonal diversity may have been underestimated. Conclusions about previously exposed vaccinees were limited because only six AZD1222 recipients were SARS-CoV-2 seropositive at baseline. Because no day 14 peak-response samples were available, the repertoires could be characterized only after the peak T cell response. Vaccine-associated CD4 TCRs spanned the whole spike protein, with dominant responses in regions 160-218 and 743-854.

There are a few counts of this clone. Its antigen remains undetermined. Per-base quality was not reported, and no clone a single base away is much larger than it. The time point label for this specimen denotes: about 28 days (+/-7) after the second vaccine dose. What the treatment or condition label conveys for this sample: meningococcal conjugate vaccine given as trial control. Vaccinee samples came from UK trials COV001 and COV002, including a single-blind randomized controlled phase 2/3 trial of AZD1222 (ChAdOx1 nCoV-19) in healthy adults. For TCRbeta chain sequencing, PBMC samples from trial participants were taken at day 0 and at day 28 after the second dose. The CDR3 regions of human TCRbeta chains were analyzed by immunosequencing. The paper's processing steps were these. Repertoire TCRs were checked for matches against a reference library of SARS-CoV-2-specific TCRs that had been generated using the MIRA antigen-specificity platform. Breadth was defined as the fraction of unique TCRs that were SARS-CoV-2-associated, and depth was defined as the fraction of total T cells that were SARS-CoV-2-associated. Using the MIRA data, every spike-specific TCR was mapped to the spike region that the TCR reacted to and assigned to either a CD4 or a CD8 class. Log10-transformed breadth and depth values were compared by one-way ANOVA with Sidak's multiple comparisons tests. Drawn from immuneACCESS, this table holds only the in-frame rearrangements with V and J called that TCRdb kept. Clones are partly lost; checked studies trace under half to an unresolved V gene and leave the rest unexplained. The DNA was the basis for D and trimming; V, J and clone size are from that table. This sample comprises 95,000 to 150,000 clones, 75% to 95% of them detected only once. The ten largest clonotypes hold roughly 4.2% of the sample.

Trimming leaves V shorter by 3 bases and J shorter by 8 bases, with the junction holding 7 bases beyond the gene matches. Sequences MGHDK (CDR1) and SYGVNS (CDR2) are obtained from the germline V gene. Inclusive of the bounding cysteine and phenylalanine, the CDR3 is 15 residues long. Only the CDR3 region is kept as DNA, spanning 45 bases read in frame from base 1. This sequence was found in an adult who received the MenACWY meningococcal vaccine as a control. The chain links TRBV25-1 with TRBJ1-5, with 10 junctional bases fitting TRBD1. The sample in question was peripheral blood, obtained 28 days after the second dose of the MenACWY control vaccine. The nucleotide sequence reads as follows: TGTGCCAGCAGTGAGGGGACAGGGGATTTGGAGCCCCAGCATTTT. Translated, it reads CASSEGTGDLEPQHF.